Listed below are T cell receptor beta chains from one sample, sequenced in a study of blood T cell repertoires in COVID-19. Method: immunoSEQ multiplex PCR; TCRdb's copy keeps in-frame clones and lacks some. The sample lists a few hundred thousand clones, 86% occurring once. Sequencing used peripheral blood. The receptors derive from a woman aged 50 to 60 with COVID-19, enrolled during active disease. Both conserved end residues are part of each CDR3.

cdr3_aa: CASQAGETQYF; v_call: TRBV2
cdr3_aa: CASSLTWSRGNEQFF; v_call: TRBV5-5
cdr3_aa: CASTALAGGHQYF; v_call: TRBV28
cdr3_aa: CASSQDNSGGNTIYF; v_call: TRBV5-4
cdr3_aa: CASSLDWLAGGPLQETQYF; v_call: TRBV11-2
cdr3_aa: CASSLDSGGNYEQYF; v_call: TRBV5-6
cdr3_aa: CASSQGGMNTEAFF; v_call: TRBV4-2
cdr3_aa: CAISESRHQVNSNQPQHF; v_call: TRBV10-3
cdr3_aa: CASSPRPQETQYF; v_call: TRBV7-6
cdr3_aa: CASSLGQGNGEAFF; v_call: TRBV5-1
cdr3_aa: CASRRGDSGANVLTF; v_call: TRBV6-5
cdr3_aa: CASSLTTGAPGQFF; v_call: TRBV5-1
cdr3_aa: CASSESRSGNTIYF; v_call: TRBV25-1
cdr3_aa: CASSQQGRDYNEQFF; v_call: TRBV7-3
cdr3_aa: CASSLAARAGGYTF; v_call: TRBV5-1
cdr3_aa: CASSFGRSTYEQYF; v_call: TRBV5-6
cdr3_aa: CASSQSEEQYF; v_call: TRBV12-3/TRBV12-4
cdr3_aa: CASSPWGLGTGSVRRYEQYF; v_call: TRBV5-1
cdr3_aa: CASSPTPPLSYTF; v_call: TRBV3-1/TRBV3-2
cdr3_aa: CASGLEIGRGEKLFF; v_call: TRBV12-5
cdr3_aa: CASSLGAQAPLHF; v_call: TRBV7-9
cdr3_aa: CASSPRLTDTQYF; v_call: TRBV11-3
cdr3_aa: CASSDFVPGQTNTGELFF; v_call: TRBV6-1
cdr3_aa: CATSRDRGMGQPQHF; v_call: TRBV15
cdr3_aa: CASSLGDREVGEKLFF; v_call: TRBV5-1
cdr3_aa: CASSRRWGTHNEQFF; v_call: TRBV3-1/TRBV3-2
cdr3_aa: CASSSRQGGNYGYTF; v_call: TRBV9
cdr3_aa: CSALGENIQYF; v_call: TRBV20-1
cdr3_aa: CASSQVRQEKLFF; v_call: TRBV3-1/TRBV3-2
cdr3_aa: CASRKRPQQGATIYF; v_call: TRBV6-5
cdr3_aa: CASSLSGVTYEQYF; v_call: TRBV27
cdr3_aa: CASSLFAGVGGELFF; v_call: TRBV27
cdr3_aa: CASTPGSSSPLHF; v_call: TRBV5-4
cdr3_aa: CASSGGQGYEQFF; v_call: TRBV10-1
cdr3_aa: CASSLVEGTAQHF; v_call: TRBV7-9
cdr3_aa: CASSEGIGTFEYGYTF; v_call: TRBV25-1
cdr3_aa: CASSFGGGSTDTQYF; v_call: TRBV19
cdr3_aa: CASRYRAVEQFF; v_call: TRBV5-8
cdr3_aa: CASSLGQTTDTQYF; v_call: TRBV5-1
cdr3_aa: CASSMFPLEVAGGAQYF; v_call: TRBV19
cdr3_aa: CASSTGGRSYNEQFF; v_call: TRBV10-1
cdr3_aa: CASRPTAGRLSGNTIYF; v_call: TRBV5-1
cdr3_aa: CASSSGDEDTQYF; v_call: TRBV5-4
cdr3_aa: CATADREWKAFF; v_call: TRBV24-1
cdr3_aa: CASSPTGHSLPGELFF; v_call: TRBV18
cdr3_aa: CASSPKRVLNTEAFF; v_call: TRBV7-3
cdr3_aa: CASSIDLVVQYF; v_call: TRBV19
cdr3_aa: CAISETGQSGSPLHF; v_call: TRBV10-3
cdr3_aa: CASRSPGQTNSPLHF; v_call: TRBV6-5